The clone carrying this T cell receptor beta chain has only a few counts. TCRdb re-derived calls from the RT-PCR reads in MiXCR, one entry per CDR3 protein. The table records some 880,000 distinct CDR3 sequences, approximately 19% of them present only once. This sample is part of a study of patients and donors after allogeneic stem cell transplantation. Trimming took 8 bases from V and 0 from J; bases not matched to a gene: 10. Germline V CDR1 and CDR2: MNHNS, SASEGT. This CDR3 is built from 15 residues. The sequence derives from a human donor who was either an allogeneic HSCT recipient or a stem cell or donor lymphocyte infusion donor (not recorded which). It is not recorded whose cells these are; they may come from a transplant donor. The sequenced sample was blood, either unsorted or a sorted T cell fraction (not recorded which). J is TRBJ2-7 and V is TRBV6-1; 7 nucleotides align to TRBD2. The CDR3 sequence: CASSDGGSSSYEQYF. Written as DNA, the CDR3 is TGTGCCAGCTCAGACGGGGGGTCGAGCTCCTACGAGCAGTACTTC.